The T cell receptor (beta chain) under discussion was sequenced for a study of blood T cell repertoires in COVID-19. Participants came from fewer than 25 US areas, aged about 18 to 89 years. Each participant's cohort was designated according to participant-reported clinical history. In the original analysis: Reference gene primer amplification gave estimated nucleated cell counts. Sequenced by immunoSEQ multiplex PCR; TCRdb stores in-frame clones only, minus some. The V and J calls and clone size come from that table; D and trimming were worked out from the DNA. The table has about 210,000 clones, roughly 88% seen once. Sequenced: PBMCs or T cells enriched from blood (not recorded which). The sequence derives from a woman aged 40 to 49 with acute COVID-19.

The CDR3: CASSLERTGGRTF. The CDR3 nucleotides are TGCGCCAGCAGCTTGGAAAGGACAGGGGGACGCACCTTC. The chain combines TRBV5-1 with TRBJ1-2, with TRBD1 matching over 10 bases. CDR3 length: 13 amino acids. Germline CDR1 and CDR2: SGHRS and YFSETQ. J gave up 13 bases and V 0 bases, and 6 bases lay outside the gene matches.